A selection of T cell receptor beta chains follows, all from one sample in a study of vaccination effects on CD4 cells after COVID-19. Their antigens are not known. Here immunoSEQ multiplex PCR was the method, and the copy in TCRdb shows in-frame clones only, minus some. Among about 46,000 clones listed, 65% to 75% were seen once. The input for sequencing was CD4+ T cells from PBMCs cultured with HCoV-OC43 spike peptides, taken after COVID-19 vaccination. All receptors come from a human donor who received a COVID-19 vaccine. Each CDR3 is given with its conserved first and last residue. D genes are given only for firm matches. The size of a clone is reported for some rows only, either as once, few or many, or as a class for expanded clones.

J: TRBJ1-4
size: .
D: .
V: TRBV15
CDR3: CATSRDIGNEKLFF
DNA: TGTGCCACCAGCAGAGATATCGGTAATGAAAAACTGTTTTTT

J: TRBJ1-6
size: .
D: .
V: TRBV2
CDR3: CASSPSTEYNSPLHF
DNA: TGTGCCAGCAGTCCATCGACAGAGTATAATTCACCCCTCCACTTT

J: TRBJ1-2
size: .
D: TRBD1
V: TRBV6-5
CDR3: CANLDRGYGYTF
DNA: TGTGCCAACCTAGACAGGGGTTATGGCTACACCTTC

J: TRBJ1-5
size: once
D: .
V: TRBV3-1/TRBV3-2
CDR3: CASSLTQNQPQHF
DNA: TGTGCCAGCAGTCTTACCCAGAATCAGCCCCAGCATTTT

J: TRBJ1-5
size: few
D: TRBD1
V: TRBV7-9
CDR3: CASSPTGEPNQPQHF
DNA: TGTGCCAGCAGTCCGACAGGGGAGCCCAATCAGCCCCAGCATTTT

J: TRBJ1-1
size: .
D: .
V: TRBV2
CDR3: CASSFRGPNTEAFF
DNA: TGTGCCAGCAGTTTCCGGGGCCCGAACACTGAAGCTTTCTTT

J: TRBJ2-5
size: .
D: TRBD2
V: TRBV20-1
CDR3: CSASGTWGGTQYF
DNA: TGCAGTGCTAGTGGAACCTGGGGGGGGACCCAGTACTTC

J: TRBJ1-1
size: .
D: .
V: TRBV20-1
CDR3: CSASKDTSNTEAFF
DNA: TGCAGTGCTAGTAAGGACACAAGCAACACTGAAGCTTTCTTT

J: TRBJ1-5
size: .
D: .
V: TRBV5-1
CDR3: CASSLVPGVNQPQHF
DNA: TGCGCCAGCAGCTTGGTTCCGGGCGTTAATCAGCCCCAGCATTTT

J: TRBJ1-2
size: .
D: TRBD1
V: TRBV7-9
CDR3: CASSLDGQGYGGYTF
DNA: TGTGCCAGCAGCTTAGATGGACAGGGCTACGGCGGCTACACCTTC

J: TRBJ2-1
size: once
D: .
V: TRBV6-5
CDR3: CASSSPTPPPYNEQFF
DNA: TGTGCCAGCAGTTCCCCCACCCCGCCTCCTTACAATGAGCAGTTCTTC

J: TRBJ2-1
size: .
D: TRBD2
V: TRBV7-9
CDR3: CASSPDTGGILNEQFF
DNA: TGTGCCAGCAGCCCCGACACGGGGGGGATCCTGAATGAGCAGTTCTTC

J: TRBJ2-3
size: .
D: .
V: TRBV7-7
CDR3: CASSETPGATDTQYF
DNA: TGTGCCAGCAGCGAGACGCCGGGCGCAACAGATACGCAGTATTTT

J: TRBJ1-5
size: once
D: TRBD1
V: TRBV19
CDR3: CASSTGGYNQPQHF
DNA: TGTGCCAGTAGTACAGGGGGGTACAATCAGCCCCAGCATTTT

J: TRBJ1-2
size: .
D: TRBD1
V: TRBV27
CDR3: CASSLVGVPGGVDGYTF
DNA: TGTGCCAGCAGTTTAGTCGGGGTACCAGGGGGCGTCGATGGCTACACCTTC

J: TRBJ2-7
size: .
D: .
V: TRBV11-2
CDR3: CASSLDQGWIYEQYF
DNA: TGTGCCAGCAGCTTAGATCAGGGTTGGATCTACGAGCAGTACTTC

J: TRBJ2-5
size: .
D: .
V: TRBV5-4
CDR3: CASSLDLHGQETQYF
DNA: TGTGCCAGCAGCTTGGACCTTCACGGGCAAGAGACCCAGTACTTC

J: TRBJ2-3
size: .
D: TRBD1
V: TRBV11-2
CDR3: CASSQMGQGTDTQYF
DNA: TGTGCCAGCAGCCAAATGGGACAGGGCACAGATACGCAGTATTTT

J: TRBJ2-7
size: .
D: .
V: TRBV3-1/TRBV3-2
CDR3: CASSQLETGHKHTYEQYF
DNA: TGTGCCAGCAGCCAATTGGAAACGGGACACAAGCATACCTACGAGCAGTACTTC

J: TRBJ1-2
size: .
D: .
V: TRBV18
CDR3: CASSRPDLPSIWGYTF
DNA: TGTGCCAGCTCCCGGCCCGACCTGCCCTCTATTTGGGGCTACACCTTC

J: TRBJ2-7
size: .
D: .
V: TRBV29-1
CDR3: CSVVRDSYEQYF
DNA: TGCAGCGTTGTTCGGGATTCCTACGAGCAGTACTTC

J: TRBJ2-1
size: .
D: .
V: TRBV5-1
CDR3: CASSQRGETGGAYNEQFF
DNA: TGCGCCAGCAGCCAACGGGGGGAAACAGGGGGAGCCTACAATGAGCAGTTCTTC

J: TRBJ1-2
size: .
D: .
V: TRBV7-9
CDR3: CASSRGRGIDYGYTF
DNA: TGTGCCAGCAGTCGCGGGCGAGGGATCGACTATGGCTACACCTTC

J: TRBJ2-3
size: .
D: .
V: TRBV14
CDR3: CASSQSTWSTDTQYF
DNA: TGTGCCAGCAGCCAGTCGACTTGGTCCACAGATACGCAGTATTTT

J: TRBJ2-1
size: .
D: TRBD2
V: TRBV5-1
CDR3: CASSQRTSGSSYNEQFF
DNA: TGCGCCAGCAGCCAGAGGACTAGCGGGAGCTCCTACAATGAGCAGTTCTTC

J: TRBJ1-2
size: .
D: .
V: TRBV27
CDR3: CASSRVYRLGYGYTF
DNA: TGTGCCAGCAGTCGGGTCTACCGCCTAGGATATGGCTACACCTTC

J: TRBJ2-7
size: .
D: TRBD2
V: TRBV5-1
CDR3: CASSLGPGTSGYEQYF
DNA: TGCGCCAGCAGCTTGGGACCCGGGACTAGCGGGTACGAGCAGTACTTC

J: TRBJ1-2
size: .
D: .
V: TRBV12-3/TRBV12-4
CDR3: CASRYRRNYGYTF
DNA: TGTGCCAGCAGGTACAGGAGAAACTATGGCTACACCTTC

J: TRBJ1-6
size: .
D: TRBD1
V: TRBV30
CDR3: CAWSRGQGSSYNSPLHF
DNA: TGTGCCTGGTCCCGGGGACAGGGGAGCTCCTATAATTCACCCCTCCACTTT

J: TRBJ1-3
size: few
D: .
V: TRBV27
CDR3: CASRTGSSGNTIYF
DNA: TGTGCCAGCAGAACAGGAAGCTCTGGAAACACCATATATTTT

J: TRBJ2-6
size: .
D: .
V: TRBV9
CDR3: CASSVSYSGANVLTF
DNA: TGTGCCAGCAGCGTAAGCTACTCTGGGGCCAACGTCCTGACTTTC

J: TRBJ1-1
size: .
D: .
V: TRBV10-1
CDR3: CASSAAKNTEAFF
DNA: TGCGCCAGCAGTGCTGCCAAGAACACTGAAGCTTTCTTT

J: TRBJ1-1
size: .
D: .
V: TRBV5-1
CDR3: CASSFGGLGDLNTEAFF
DNA: TGCGCCAGCAGCTTTGGGGGCCTGGGGGACCTGAACACTGAAGCTTTCTTT

J: TRBJ1-1
size: .
D: TRBD1
V: TRBV6-6
CDR3: CASSYSGQGATEAFF
DNA: TGTGCCAGCAGTTACTCGGGACAGGGGGCCACTGAAGCTTTCTTT

J: TRBJ2-3
size: .
D: .
V: TRBV18
CDR3: CASSPPGLSTDTQYF
DNA: TGTGCCAGCTCACCACCGGGACTGAGCACAGATACGCAGTATTTT

J: TRBJ2-7
size: .
D: .
V: TRBV18
CDR3: CASSPPGLYEQYF
DNA: TGTGCCAGCTCACCACCGGGGTTGTACGAGCAGTACTTC

J: TRBJ2-1
size: .
D: TRBD2
V: TRBV27
CDR3: CASRLERTSGYNEQFF
DNA: TGTGCCAGCAGGTTAGAGAGGACTAGCGGGTACAATGAGCAGTTCTTC

J: TRBJ2-7
size: once
D: TRBD2
V: TRBV27
CDR3: CASSFVASGISEQYF
DNA: TGTGCCAGCAGTTTCGTAGCTAGCGGTATATCCGAGCAGTACTTC

J: TRBJ2-7
size: .
D: .
V: TRBV7-6
CDR3: CASSLYPGGQRYEQYF
DNA: TGTGCCAGCAGCTTATATCCCGGGGGCCAGAGGTACGAGCAGTACTTC

J: TRBJ1-5
size: .
D: .
V: TRBV13
CDR3: CASSLDRVSFRQPQHF
DNA: TGTGCCAGCAGCTTAGACAGGGTATCTTTCCGTCAGCCCCAGCATTTT

J: TRBJ1-5
size: .
D: .
V: TRBV30
CDR3: CAWSVGSRNQPQHF
DNA: TGTGCCTGGAGTGTCGGTTCGAGGAATCAGCCCCAGCATTTT

J: TRBJ2-1
size: .
D: .
V: TRBV25-1
CDR3: CASSAVPKGGGTYNEQFF
DNA: TGTGCCAGCAGTGCGGTCCCCAAGGGGGGCGGCACCTACAATGAGCAGTTCTTC

J: TRBJ2-2
size: .
D: .
V: TRBV27
CDR3: CASRGALGTGELFF
DNA: TGTGCCAGCAGGGGGGCCTTAGGGACCGGGGAGCTGTTTTTT

J: TRBJ2-3
size: .
D: TRBD2
V: TRBV4-2
CDR3: CASSLRTSGSSTDTQYF
DNA: TGTGCCAGCAGCCTGAGGACTAGCGGGTCCAGCACAGATACGCAGTATTTT

J: TRBJ1-2
size: .
D: .
V: TRBV7-8
CDR3: CASSLALWWGAVGYTF
DNA: TGTGCCAGCAGCTTAGCCCTATGGTGGGGGGCGGTCGGCTACACCTTC